The 5 T cell receptor beta chains given below trace back to one sample, sequenced in a study of blood T cells in healthy people across ages. Together with a sample-barcoded 5' primer, a J-beta primer mix was included in a second PCR lasting about 6 to 11 cycles. A single record per CDR3 protein comes from TCRdb applying MiXCR to the 5' RACE reads. The data contain 500,000 to 600,000 distinct CDR3 sequences, 27% of them seen just once; the ten biggest clones take up 18%. Sequencing used blood. The receptors originated from a woman in her seventies in good health.

The chain employs TRBV29-1 and TRBJ2-3, with 9 bases matching TRBD2. This CDR3 is built from 13 residues. CDR1 and CDR2 from the germline V gene are SQVTM and ANQGSEA. The ends lost 7 bases at V and 1 base at J; junction bases unmatched: 3. The CDR3 reads CSGRLAGTDTQYF. In DNA form, the CDR3 reads TGCAGCGGTCGACTAGCGGGCACAGATACGCAGTATTTT.

This chain links TRBV7-2 with TRBJ1-4; 8 positions match TRBD1. The CDR3 is made up of 14 amino acids. The V and J ends lost 7 bases and 10 bases, in that order; junction bases with no gene match: 11. Germline CDR1 reads SGHTA; CDR2 reads FQGNSA. CDR3 residues: CASTRDRGGGKLFF. The CDR3 coding sequence is TGTGCCAGCACCCGAGACAGGGGAGGTGGAAAACTGTTTTTT. Full variable domain (outside the CDR3, taken from reference TRBV7-2 and TRBJ1-4): GAGVSQSPSNKVTEKGKDVELRCDPISGHTALYWYRQSLGQGLEFLIYFQGNSAPDKSGLPSDRFSAERTGGSVSTLTIQRTQQEDSAVYLCASTRDRGGGKLFFGSGTQLSVL.

V and J are TRBV4-3 and TRBJ2-7; no reliable D call. The CDR3 is 17 amino acids. Per germline, CDR1 LGHNA and CDR2 YSLEER. Between the trimmed V and J ends, which lost 0 bases and 2 bases, there was a span of 17 bases. The CDR3 region is CASSQEYTQVLTYEQYF. CDR3 nucleotide sequence: TGCGCCAGCAGCCAAGAGTACACCCAGGTCTTAACCTACGAGCAGTACTTC.

The V gene is TRBV5-1, the J gene TRBJ2-3; D is unresolved. This CDR3 contains 13 residues. Germline V lookup: CDR1 SGHRS, CDR2 YFSETQ. V lost 7 bases, J lost 1 base, and 10 bases lay in between. The CDR3 nucleotides read TGCGCCAGCTGGAGTGGCGGCACAGATACGCAGTATTTT. Protein: CASWSGGTDTQYF.

This rearrangement joins TRBV4-3 to TRBJ1-5; unclear D gene. The CDR3 runs 14 residues. V was trimmed by 2 bases and J by 8 bases, leaving 13 bases between them. Germline V gene lookup returns CDR1 LGHNA and CDR2 YSLEER. The CDR3 here is CASSQRDSREPQHF. The CDR3 nucleotides read TGCGCCAGCAGCCAAAGGGATTCTAGGGAGCCCCAGCATTTT.